This T cell receptor (beta chain) appears in the sequencing data of a study of blood T cell repertoires in COVID-19. In the study overall: Spain, Italy and the United States supplied samples that represented acute and convalescent COVID-19.

Cohort 3 recovery required two negative PCRs, clearance, or symptom resolution. Germline CDR1 is SGHDT and CDR2 is YYEEEE. The CDR3 runs to 16 residues. V was clipped by 0 bases and J by 5 bases, with 12 bases between them. Authors' methods: The authors estimated nucleated cell counts from reference gene primer amplification. TCRdb keeps only in-frame clones here, not all; method: immunoSEQ multiplex PCR. V and J calls and clone size are copied from that table; D and trimming were computed from the DNA. The sample contains about 160,000 clones, around 78% of which appear only once. Sequenced material: PBMCs or T cells enriched from blood (not recorded which). The TCR originated in a woman aged 50 to 60 who had recovered from COVID-19. V gene TRBV5-6 combines with J gene TRBJ1-6; D call uncertain. In nucleotides, the CDR3 is TGTGCCAGCAGCTTGGTCGGCGCGGCCGATAATTCACCCCTCCACTTT. This gives the protein CASSLVGAADNSPLHF.